This record looks at one T cell receptor beta chain sequence and its context. Its antigen is currently unknown. It was with 60 Vbeta and 13 Jbeta primers that the PCR ran. The method was immunoSEQ multiplex PCR; TCRdb's version includes in-frame clones alone and lacks a portion of them. The sample carries 130,000 to 150,000 clones, 60% to 85% recorded once. The CDR3 spans 14 residues. Germline V gene data show CDR1 as SGHRS and CDR2 as YFSETQ. The V end lost 1 base, the J end lost 0 bases, and 4 bases lay between the germline ends. The sample is drawn from a study of cytomegalovirus exposure and HLA in healthy donors. Study-wide points: Most TCRs appeared rarely, but some public TCRs recurred in many donors. Segments of the TCR beta V type were, in most cases, productive about 90% or about 30% of the time in an earlier analysis.

The receptor was derived from a male donor in good health and CMV-seronegative. The sequenced sample was PBMCs. The chain links TRBV5-1 to TRBJ2-2; D is uncertain. CDR3 amino acids: CASSLFTNTGELFF. Here the CDR3 DNA reads TGCGCCAGCAGCTTGTTTACGAACACCGGGGAGCTGTTTTTT.